This entry is about one TCR beta chain. There are many counts of this clonotype. What antigen it recognizes has not been identified. Base qualities are missing; no much larger clone stands one base away. Trimmed from V: 1 base; trimmed from J: 6 bases; junction bases lacking a gene match: 10. The CDR3 covers 19 residues, taking in both the cysteine and the phenylalanine. Just the 57-base CDR3 DNA is kept, in frame starting at base 1. Per the germline V gene, SGHTA is the CDR1 and FQGNSA is the CDR2. This specimen's treatment or condition label, per the study, means: in vitro stimulation with specific CMV peptide epitopes to enrich CMV-specific T cells. The sample is drawn from a study of T cell repertoires in cytomegalovirus infection (dated by TCRdb to about 2019). With regard to the full study: Peptide stimulations targeted recently identified HLA-C-restricted CMV epitopes, whose presentation resists viral immunomodulation, together with well-studied HLA-B-restricted epitopes. Donor HLA type was relevant to the analysis, as public TCR beta signatures indicated carriage of CMV infection together with the matching HLA type. Summary of the overall study and its limitations: In the ex vivo response, HLA-C-restricted CMV-specific TCR beta clonotypes were dominant, and in two of eight donors the single most frequent clonotype came from this HLA-C-restricted group. In both this cohort and an independent roughly 350-donor cohort, the cumulative frequency of public TCR beta family members distinguished carriers of CMV infection plus the relevant HLA type.

Data came from an Illumina HiSeq 1500. TCRdb reprocessing: public reads trimmed at Q25 with fastp, clones called with MiXCR, in-frame beta chains kept. All rows with the same CDR3 protein become a single entry with the most common DNA and genes. The sample table records about 830,000 distinct CDR3 sequences; approximately 30% of these occur just once. The top ten clonotypes cover over 10% of the sample. This specimen was cultured CD8+ T cells from PBMCs, taken from culture after CMV antigen stimulation. The receptor was isolated from a human donor in good health (CMV status not recorded). Some clones in this sample may be carry-over from other donors' samples. The chain links TRBV7-2 with TRBJ2-2; TRBD2 agrees with 14 junctional bases. The sequenced DNA is TGTGCCAGCAGCTTAGTCATTCTTCCGGGACTAGCGGGGGCCGGGGAGCTGTTTTTT. Translation gives CASSLVILPGLAGAGELFF.